The rows below give T cell receptor beta chains drawn from one sample of a study of blood T cell repertoires in COVID-19. Sequenced by immunoSEQ multiplex PCR; TCRdb stores in-frame clones only, minus some. The table has 75,000 to 85,000 clones, 88% seen once. The material sequenced was peripheral blood. Source of these receptors: a human donor in a cohort sampled during active COVID-19. Each CDR3 is given with its conserved first and last residue. D genes are given only for firm matches. Size is omitted from some rows. Given values are once, few, many or a class for expanded clones.

V gene	J gene	D gene	clone size	CDR3 protein	CDR3 DNA
TRBV7-9	TRBJ2-5	TRBD2	.	CASSSFGLAETQYF	TGTGCCAGCAGCTCGTTTGGACTAGCCGAGACCCAGTACTTC
TRBV11-2	TRBJ1-2	TRBD1	.	CASSPGTGRLGGYTF	TGTGCCAGCAGCCCCGGGACAGGGAGATTGGGTGGCTACACCTTC
TRBV6-1	TRBJ2-5	.	.	CASSELRRETQYF	TGTGCCAGCAGTGAATTACGGAGGGAGACCCAGTACTTC
TRBV7-2	TRBJ2-5	.	.	CASSFLETQYF	TGTGCCAGCAGCTTTCTGGAGACCCAGTACTTC
TRBV12-3/TRBV12-4	TRBJ2-1	TRBD1	.	CASSFDRAEQFF	TGTGCCAGCAGTTTTGACAGGGCTGAGCAGTTCTTC
TRBV19	TRBJ1-6	TRBD1	.	CASRPGGAGLYSPLHF	TGTGCCAGTAGGCCAGGGGGAGCCGGTTTGTATTCACCCCTCCACTTT
TRBV7-2	TRBJ2-1	.	.	CASRLGRAEYNEQFF	TGTGCCAGCAGATTAGGGCGGGCGGAATACAATGAGCAGTTCTTC
TRBV27	TRBJ2-3	.	.	CASSFGAVAAADTQYF	TGTGCCAGCAGTTTTGGGGCGGTCGCCGCCGCAGATACGCAGTATTTT
TRBV6-2/TRBV6-3	TRBJ1-2	.	few	CASSYGATIVSNGYTF	TGTGCCAGCAGTTACGGGGCCACCATTGTTTCCAATGGCTACACCTTC
TRBV4-3	TRBJ2-7	TRBD1	.	CASSQNTGGFLYEQYF	TGCGCCAGCAGCCAGAACACAGGGGGTTTTCTCTACGAGCAGTACTTC
TRBV3-1/TRBV3-2	TRBJ2-5	TRBD1	.	CASSQDRRQGVQRGTQYF	TGTGCCAGCAGCCAAGATAGGAGACAGGGGGTTCAGCGTGGGACCCAGTACTTC
TRBV28	TRBJ2-1	TRBD1	.	CASKRGTGGATYNEQFF	TGTGCCAGCAAGCGGGGAACAGGGGGCGCTACCTACAATGAGCAGTTCTTC
TRBV18	TRBJ1-4	.	.	CASSTKANEKLFF	TGTGCCAGCTCCACAAAAGCTAATGAAAAACTGTTTTTT
TRBV19	TRBJ1-1	.	.	CASSPRETRNPFF	TGTGCCAGTAGTCCCCGGGAGACTCGAAACCCTTTCTTT
TRBV7-7	TRBJ2-2	TRBD2	.	CASSLGASGTTGELFF	TGTGCTAGCAGCTTAGGGGCTAGCGGGACCACCGGGGAGCTGTTTTTT
TRBV4-3	TRBJ1-5	.	.	CASSQAISNQPQHF	TGCGCCAGCAGCCAAGCCATTAGCAATCAGCCCCAGCATTTT
TRBV18	TRBJ1-2	.	.	CASSRDENYGYTF	TGTGCCAGCTCGCGGGACGAGAACTATGGCTACACCTTC
TRBV30	TRBJ1-3	.	.	CAWSRALSGNSGNTIYF	TGTGCCTGGAGTCGAGCTCTGTCGGGGAACTCTGGAAACACCATATATTTT
TRBV6-1	TRBJ1-4	.	.	CASSESQATNEKLFF	TGTGCCAGCAGTGAGAGCCAGGCAACTAATGAAAAACTGTTTTTT
TRBV6-1	TRBJ2-1	TRBD2	.	CASSEIGTRNEQFF	TGTGCCAGCAGTGAAATTGGGACTAGAAATGAGCAGTTCTTC
TRBV6-1	TRBJ2-2	TRBD2	.	CASSDPRGRARTGELFF	TGTGCCAGCAGTGACCCCCGCGGGAGGGCACGGACCGGGGAGCTGTTTTTT
TRBV5-4	TRBJ1-3	TRBD1	.	CASSSNRGPGNTIYF	TGTGCCAGCAGCTCAAACAGGGGGCCAGGAAACACCATATATTTT
TRBV19	TRBJ2-7	.	.	CASSIQGKGYEQYF	TGTGCCAGTAGTATACAGGGGAAAGGCTACGAGCAGTACTTC
TRBV27	TRBJ2-3	TRBD2	.	CASSPAGGGTDTQYF	TGTGCCAGCAGTCCCGCGGGAGGTGGCACAGATACGCAGTATTTT
TRBV12-3/TRBV12-4	TRBJ2-3	.	.	CASSASADTQYF	TGTGCCAGCAGTGCGTCGGCAGATACGCAGTATTTT
TRBV6-1	TRBJ2-3	.	.	CASSGRGWISSTDTQYF	TGTGCCAGCAGTGGTAGGGGGTGGATTTCTAGCACAGATACGCAGTATTTT
TRBV9	TRBJ2-3	TRBD1	.	CASRQGYDTDTQYF	TGTGCCAGCCGACAGGGGTACGATACAGATACGCAGTATTTT
TRBV15	TRBJ2-1	TRBD2	.	CATSRGGVSYNEQFF	TGTGCCACCAGCCGCGGGGGGGTGTCCTACAATGAGCAGTTCTTC
TRBV9	TRBJ1-1	.	.	CASSRDRGDTEAFF	TGTGCCAGCAGTCGGGATCGGGGGGACACTGAAGCTTTCTTT
TRBV5-1	TRBJ1-1	.	.	CASSLEDSMSEAFF	TGCGCCAGCAGCTTGGAAGACAGTATGAGTGAAGCTTTCTTT
TRBV4-3	TRBJ2-3	.	.	CASSQYMGGLGDTQYF	TGCGCCAGCAGCCAATATATGGGGGGGCTGGGAGATACGCAGTATTTT
TRBV24-1	TRBJ2-7	TRBD1	.	CAIHRDRGFTSYEQYF	TGTGCCATCCACCGGGACAGGGGGTTTACGAGCTACGAGCAGTACTTC
TRBV5-4	TRBJ2-7	TRBD1	.	CASSLNRGTYEQYF	TGTGCCAGCAGCTTGAACAGGGGGACTTACGAGCAGTACTTC
TRBV19	TRBJ1-5	TRBD1	.	CASTTLGQGDGPQHF	TGTGCCAGTACCACCTTAGGACAGGGGGATGGGCCCCAGCATTTT
TRBV11-2	TRBJ1-2	TRBD1	.	CASSLEGGAGYTF	TGTGCCAGCAGCTTAGAAGGGGGCGCCGGCTACACCTTC
TRBV6-5	TRBJ2-1	.	.	CASSLDYYNEQFF	TGTGCCAGCAGCCTCGACTATTACAATGAGCAGTTCTTC
TRBV5-4	TRBJ2-1	TRBD2	.	CASSIVGAGGTYNEQFF	TGTGCCAGCAGCATTGTGGGTGCGGGGGGGACCTACAATGAGCAGTTCTTC
TRBV7-9	TRBJ2-7	.	once	CASSPNREDYEQYF	TGTGCCAGCAGCCCCAACAGGGAAGACTACGAGCAGTACTTC
TRBV7-2	TRBJ1-2	.	.	CASRNFTGNYGYTF	TGTGCCAGCCGGAACTTTACAGGGAACTATGGCTACACCTTC
TRBV18	TRBJ2-1	TRBD2	few	CASSPRTSGENNEQFF	TGTGCCAGCTCACCACGGACTAGCGGAGAGAACAATGAGCAGTTCTTC